This passage covers 7 T cell receptor beta chains from one sample sequenced in a study of blood T cell repertoires in COVID-19. TCRdb's copy holds only in-frame clones and misses some; the assay was immunoSEQ multiplex PCR. The sample lists about 260,000 clones, 88% seen once, with around 3% in the top ten. The sample comprised PBMCs or T cells enriched from blood (not recorded which). These TCRs come from a woman in her thirties or forties who had been exposed to COVID-19.

The V gene is TRBV4-2, the J gene TRBJ2-1, with D perhaps matching TRBD2 (6 bases). V lost 0 bases to trimming and J lost 9 bases, with 9 bases between them. This CDR3 spans 13 amino acids. Germline V lookup: CDR1 LGHNA, CDR2 YNFKEQ. The CDR3 region is CASSQDQAGEQFF. CDR3 bases: TGTGCCAGCAGCCAAGATCAAGCGGGTGAGCAGTTCTTC.

This chain links TRBV9 with TRBJ2-4; D perhaps matches TRBD1 (5 bases). The CDR3 spans 17 residues. The V gene's germline CDR1 is SGDLS and CDR2 YYNGEE. V gave up 0 bases and J gave up 3 bases, with 16 bases separating them. In DNA, the CDR3 is TGTGCCAGCAGCGTAGCTCCTAGGGGATTCGGCAAAAACATTCAGTACTTC. This translates into CASSVAPRGFGKNIQYF.

This sequence joins TRBV19 and TRBJ2-3, with unresolved D. The V end lost 3 bases, the J end lost 1 base, and 11 bases lay between the germline ends. Germline values: CDR1 LNHDA, CDR2 SQIVND (reference sequence). This CDR3 region has 15 residues. Here the CDR3 DNA reads TGTGCCAGTAGTATCGACCCTCTAGGCACAGATACGCAGTATTTT. Its protein is CASSIDPLGTDTQYF.

V is TRBV7-9 and J is TRBJ1-1, with a tentative D call TRBD1 (6 bases). This CDR3 region has 15 residues. Germline CDR1 reads SEHNR; CDR2 reads FQNEAQ (reference sequence). V lost 0 bases to trimming and J lost 2 bases, with 10 bases between them. The CDR3 loop reads CASSLAPQGNTEAFF. The CDR3 DNA follows: TGTGCCAGCAGCTTAGCCCCACAGGGAAACACTGAAGCTTTCTTT.

J is TRBJ1-2 and V is TRBV28, with 7 nucleotides matching TRBD1. Germline V gives CDR1 MDHEN, CDR2 SYDVKM. The junction had 12 bases not matched to a gene; V was cut back by 7 bases and J by 1 base. The CDR3 has 16 amino acids. CDR3: CASNPTQGQNNYGYTF. The CDR3 DNA reads TGTGCCAGCAATCCAACCCAGGGACAGAATAACTATGGCTACACCTTC.

The rearrangement links TRBV6-5 to TRBJ1-2; no clear D gene. Looked up from germline, CDR1 is MNHEY and CDR2 is SVGAGI. The V gene lost 2 bases and the J gene lost 8 bases, with 9 bases spanning the gap. The CDR3 totals 12 residues. CDR3 in DNA: TGTGCCAGCAGTTACCTGGGAGCCGGCTACACCTTC. This sequence encodes CASSYLGAGYTF.

This sequence joins TRBV6-4 and TRBJ1-6; maybe TRBD1 (5 bases). Trimming shortened V by 4 bases and J by 5 bases, and 15 bases separated the two germline ends. Looked up from germline, CDR1 is MRHNA and CDR2 is SNTAGT. The CDR3 is made up of 16 amino acids. The CDR3 region is CASSASGWPDNSPLHF. CDR3 DNA: TGTGCCAGCAGTGCGTCAGGGTGGCCCGATAATTCACCCCTCCACTTT.